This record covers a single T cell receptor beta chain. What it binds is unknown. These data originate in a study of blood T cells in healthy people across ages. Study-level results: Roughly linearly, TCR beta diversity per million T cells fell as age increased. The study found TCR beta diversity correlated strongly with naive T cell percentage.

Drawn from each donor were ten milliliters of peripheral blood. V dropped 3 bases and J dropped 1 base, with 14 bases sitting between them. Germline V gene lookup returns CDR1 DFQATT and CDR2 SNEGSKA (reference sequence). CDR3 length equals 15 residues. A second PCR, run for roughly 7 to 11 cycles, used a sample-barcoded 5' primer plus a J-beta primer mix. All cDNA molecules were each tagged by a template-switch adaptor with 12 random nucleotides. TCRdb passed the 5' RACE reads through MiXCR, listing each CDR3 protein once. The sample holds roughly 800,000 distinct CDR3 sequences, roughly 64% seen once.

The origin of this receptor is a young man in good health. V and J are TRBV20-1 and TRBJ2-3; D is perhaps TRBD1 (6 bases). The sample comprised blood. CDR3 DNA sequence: TGCAGTGCTAGGAAGTTTTCAGGGGGCACAGATACGCAGTATTTT. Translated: CSARKFSGGTDTQYF.